Each of the 18 T cell receptor beta chains below was sequenced from the same sample in a study of T-cell reconstitution after alpha-beta-depleted transplantation in children. During its preparation, the TCRbeta library received unique molecular identifiers. MiXCR, applied by TCRdb to the PCR reads, yields one record per CDR3 protein. The sample includes approximately 510,000 distinct CDR3 sequences, 15% to 20% of them seen just once. The input for sequencing was PBMCs from the stem cell graft donor, taken from the stem cell graft. All receptors come from a human donor who donated a stem cell graft to a child with acute lymphoblastic leukemia.

This clonotype was seen more than once but under ten times. This sequence joins TRBV5-1 and TRBJ1-1; D remains ambiguous. This CDR3 region has 14 residues. V lost 1 base to trimming and J lost 1 base, with 8 bases between them. The germline V gene has CDR1 SGHRS and CDR2 YFSETQ. The DNA of the CDR3 is TGCGCCAGCAGCTTGTCTCTGGGGAACACTGAAGCTTTCTTT. Encoded protein: CASSLSLGNTEAFF.

The rearrangement uses TRBV5-1 and TRBJ2-5; 12 nucleotides match TRBD2. The CDR3 length is 16 residues. V lost 3 bases and J lost 3; bases outside the gene matches: 6. The germline CDR1 and CDR2 sequences are SGHRS and YFSETQ. The CDR3 region has the DNA TGCGCCAGCAGCTATGGACTAGCGGGACCGAAAGAGACCCAGTACTTC. Translation gives CASSYGLAGPKETQYF. Looking up the rest from reference TRBV5-1 and TRBJ2-5 gives the full variable domain: KAGVTQTPRYLIKTRGQQVTLSCSPISGHRSVSWYQQTPGQGLQFLFEYFSETQRNKGNFPGRFSGRQFSNSRSEMNVSTLELGDSALYLCASSYGLAGPKETQYFGPGTRLLVL.

V is TRBV27 and J is TRBJ1-1, with no clear D. This CDR3 contains 14 residues. Per the germline V gene, CDR1 is MNHEY and CDR2 is SMNVEV (reference sequence). V lost 10 bases and J lost 4, with 19 bases in between. The CDR3: CATLPRPLGTEAFF. The DNA for the CDR3 is TGTGCCACCCTTCCGAGACCCTTGGGCACTGAAGCTTTCTTT.

This clonotype was seen more than once but under ten times. The V call is TRBV5-1, the J call TRBJ2-5; D not certain. This CDR3 is 13 amino acids long. Between the trimmed V and J ends, which lost 6 bases and 5 bases, there was a span of 14 bases. Germline V gene lookup returns CDR1 SGHRS and CDR2 YFSETQ. As DNA, the CDR3 is TGCGCCAGCAACGAAGCACCCGGCGAGACCCAGTACTTC. Translated: CASNEAPGETQYF.

J is TRBJ2-4 and V is TRBV5-1; 7 bases map to TRBD1. The trim removed 2 bases at V and 6 bases at J, leaving 5 bases unmatched. CDR1 and CDR2 (germline): SGHRS, YFSETQ. This CDR3 spans 14 amino acids. CDR3 residues: CASSFDRVGNIQYF. In DNA form, the CDR3 reads TGCGCCAGCAGCTTTGACAGGGTAGGAAACATTCAGTACTTC.

CDR3 protein: CASSLEGLAGPEQYF. CDR3 DNA sequence: TGCGCCAGCAGCTTGGAGGGACTAGCCGGTCCCGAGCAGTACTTC. J is TRBJ2-7 and V is TRBV5-1, with 9 positions matching TRBD2. The germline CDR1 and CDR2 sequences are SGHRS and YFSETQ. The CDR3 runs to 15 residues. V trimming: 0 bases; J trimming: 6 bases; junction bases outside the gene matches: 7.

The J gene is TRBJ1-1, the V gene TRBV18; 7 bases match TRBD1. Germline CDR1 and CDR2: KGHSH and LQKENI. V shed 6 bases, J shed 8 bases, and the junction held 9 bases outside the gene matches. The CDR3 loop spans 13 amino acids. CDR3 bases: TGTGCCAGCTCCCTCCCGGGGACAGCCGAAGCTTTCTTT. It specifies CASSLPGTAEAFF.

This clonotype occurred many times. This chain links TRBV20-1 with TRBJ2-7; no reliable D call. V was cut by 3 bases and J by 3 bases, with 3 bases left in between. This CDR3 has 10 amino acids. Germline loops: CDR1 DFQATT, CDR2 SNEGSKA (reference sequence). In DNA form, the CDR3 reads TGCAGTGCTAGGAGCTACGAGCAGTACTTC. This codes for CSARSYEQYF.

Regarding this clonotype: The CDR3 does not close with the conserved phenylalanine or tryptophan, likely indicating a read error. The V and J genes are TRBV24-1 and TRBJ2-7; D unresolved. The CDR3 consists of 16 residues. Germline lookup yields CDR1 KGHDR and CDR2 SFDVKD. Trimming cost V 4 bases and J 0 bases, with 15 bases left between them. CDR3 sequence: CATSDTRQDASYEQYS. The DNA of the CDR3 is TGTGCCACCAGTGACACGCGGCAGGATGCCTCCTACGAGCAGTACTCC.

J is TRBJ2-1 and V is TRBV7-8, with D perhaps TRBD2 (6 bases). Trimming shortened V by 4 bases and J by 6 bases, and 10 bases separated the two germline ends. From germline, CDR1 is SGHVS and CDR2 FQNEAQ. The CDR3 totals 13 residues. As DNA, the CDR3 is TGTGCCAGCAGCTCGGGGAGGATCAATGAGCAGTTCTTC. Residues: CASSSGRINEQFF. The variable domain in full, with the rest retrieved from reference TRBV7-8 and TRBJ2-1, is GAGVSQSPRYKVAKRGQDVALRCDPISGHVSLFWYQQALGQGPEFLTYFQNEAQLDKSGLPSDRFFAERPEGSVSTLKIQRTQQEDSAVYLCASSSGRINEQFFGPGTRLTVL.

The rearrangement links TRBV30 to TRBJ2-7; TRBD1 aligns across 7 bases. The V segment lost 1 base and the J segment 6 bases; nucleotides outside the gene matches: 9. The length of the CDR3 is 14 residues. CDR1 and CDR2 from the germline V gene are GTSNPN and SVGIG (reference sequence). CDR3 sequence: CAWSAGAGGIEQYF. CDR3 sequence (DNA): TGTGCCTGGAGTGCAGGGGCAGGGGGAATCGAGCAGTACTTC.

CDR3 nucleotides: TGCGCCAGCAGCTTGGAGCGGTCCCAAGAGACCCAGTACTTC. Protein: CASSLERSQETQYF. The V and J genes are TRBV5-1 and TRBJ2-5; D might be TRBD2 (5 bases). The germline CDR1 and CDR2 sequences are SGHRS and YFSETQ. Trimming left V 0 bases short and J 1 base short, with 7 bases between. The CDR3 consists of 14 residues.

CDR3 nucleotide sequence: TGTGCCAGCAGCGCTGAGGGGGCAGATGGAAACACCATATATTTT. Translated, it gives CASSAEGADGNTIYF. This chain joins TRBV9 and TRBJ1-3; 7 bases agree with TRBD1. This CDR3 is 15 amino acids long. The ends lost 3 bases at V and 3 bases at J; junction bases unmatched: 6. From germline, CDR1 is SGDLS and CDR2 YYNGEE.

The chain uses TRBV20-1 and TRBJ2-7; 7 bases line up with TRBD2. The CDR3 has 16 residues. V shed 5 bases, J shed 0 bases, and the junction held 13 bases outside the gene matches. Germline V gives CDR1 DFQATT, CDR2 SNEGSKA (reference sequence). The CDR3 DNA reads as TGCAGTGCTGGATCTTCTAGCGGAACCTTCTCCTACGAGCAGTACTTC. It yields the protein CSAGSSSGTFSYEQYF.

This clonotype was counted only a few times. This chain connects TRBV20-1 to TRBJ2-1; D is unclear. Between the trimmed V and J ends, which lost 3 bases and 3 bases, there was a span of 18 bases. Germline V gene data show CDR1 as DFQATT and CDR2 as SNEGSKA (reference sequence). The CDR3 spans 16 residues. The CDR3 reads CSASPQSHGHYNEQFF. CDR3 nucleotide sequence: TGCAGTGCTAGTCCACAATCACACGGGCACTACAATGAGCAGTTCTTC.

This sequence joins TRBV5-5 and TRBJ2-7, with 7 nucleotides matching TRBD1. Trimming removed 4 bases from V and 3 bases from J; junction bases left unmatched: 10. The CDR3 extends over 15 amino acids. Germline CDR1 SGHKS, CDR2 YYEKEE (reference sequence). The CDR3 bases are TGTGCCAGCAGCCTCGACAGGGTCGACTACTACGAGCAGTACTTC. This codes for CASSLDRVDYYEQYF.

This chain connects TRBV5-6 to TRBJ1-2, with 7 bases fitting TRBD1. Germline CDR1 SGHDT, CDR2 YYEEEE. This CDR3 region has 15 residues. Losses at the gene ends were 0 bases for V and 1 base for J; bases not matched to a gene: 3. CDR3 nucleotides: TGTGCCAGCAGCTTGGAGGGGGCACTTAACTATGGCTACACCTTC. Protein product: CASSLEGALNYGYTF.

This clonotype was observed a handful of times. V is TRBV7-9 and J is TRBJ2-1, with D unclear. V was trimmed by 4 bases and J by 3 bases, leaving 16 bases between them. This CDR3 region has 16 residues. The germline V gene has CDR1 SEHNR and CDR2 FQNEAQ (reference sequence). DNA for the CDR3: TGTGCCAGCAGCTCCAAAGTCGGAGCCGGCTACAATGAGCAGTTCTTC. It encodes CASSSKVGAGYNEQFF.